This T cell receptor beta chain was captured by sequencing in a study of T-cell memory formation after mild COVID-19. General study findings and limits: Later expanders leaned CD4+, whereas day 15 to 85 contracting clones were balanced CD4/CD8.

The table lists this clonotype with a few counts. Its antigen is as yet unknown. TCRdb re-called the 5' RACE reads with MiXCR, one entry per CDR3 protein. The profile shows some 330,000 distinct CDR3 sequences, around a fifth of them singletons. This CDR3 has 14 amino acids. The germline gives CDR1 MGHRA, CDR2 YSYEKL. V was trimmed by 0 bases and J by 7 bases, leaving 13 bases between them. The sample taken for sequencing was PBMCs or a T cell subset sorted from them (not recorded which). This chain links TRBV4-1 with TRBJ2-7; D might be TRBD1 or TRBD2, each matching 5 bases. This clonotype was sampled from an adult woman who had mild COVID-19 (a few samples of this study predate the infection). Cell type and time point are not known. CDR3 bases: TGCGCCAGCAGCCAAGAAGGCGAGGGGTGGGAGCAGTACTTC. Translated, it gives CASSQEGEGWEQYF.